This T cell receptor beta chain came from a study of shared clonotypes between healthy human individuals. With 7 bases removed from V and 2 bases from J, the gap between germline ends came to 11 bases. Germline V gene sequence: CDR1 SNHLY, CDR2 FYNNEI. The CDR3 spans 13 residues. Findings of the study overall: Depth of sequencing was expected to influence donor clonotype sharing.

To note about this clone: Its antigen remains unknown.

The test was conducted at deep level. Original processing methods: ImmunoSEQ sequences covered only the junction and lacked quality scores; filtering therefore differed. The method was immunoSEQ multiplex PCR; TCRdb's version includes in-frame clones alone and lacks a portion of them. V, J and clone size derive from that table, while D and trimming were established from the DNA sequence. This table holds 400,000 to 550,000 clones, 79% found once. Caucasian adults residing in Nashville, Tennessee made up all the donors. V gene TRBV2 combines with J gene TRBJ1-1; D gene unclear. This clonotype originated in a woman aged 40 to 50 in good health. Some clones in this sample may be carry-over from other donors' samples. Sequenced input: PBMCs. The chain's CDR3 is CASKDDVNTEAFF. In DNA, the CDR3 is TGTGCCAGCAAAGACGACGTCAACACTGAAGCTTTCTTT.